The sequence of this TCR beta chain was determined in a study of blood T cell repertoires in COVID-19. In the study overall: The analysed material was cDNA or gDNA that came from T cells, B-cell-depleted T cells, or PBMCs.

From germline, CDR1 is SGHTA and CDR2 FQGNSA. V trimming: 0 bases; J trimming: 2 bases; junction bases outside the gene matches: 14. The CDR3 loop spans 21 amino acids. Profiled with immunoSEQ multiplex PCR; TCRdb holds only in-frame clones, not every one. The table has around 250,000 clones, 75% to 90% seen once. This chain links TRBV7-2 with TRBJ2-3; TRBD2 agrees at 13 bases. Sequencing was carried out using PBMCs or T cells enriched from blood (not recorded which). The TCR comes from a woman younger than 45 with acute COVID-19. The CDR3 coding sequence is TGTGCCAGCAGCTTAGCGGCACAGCGAGATACTAGCGGGAGGGACACAGATACGCAGTATTTT. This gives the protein CASSLAAQRDTSGRDTDTQYF. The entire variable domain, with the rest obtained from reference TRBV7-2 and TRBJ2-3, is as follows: GAGVSQSPSNKVTEKGKDVELRCDPISGHTALYWYRQSLGQGLEFLIYFQGNSAPDKSGLPSDRFSAERTGGSVSTLTIQRTQQEDSAVYLCASSLAAQRDTSGRDTDTQYFGPGTRLTVL.